This record concerns one T cell receptor beta chain sequence. Its antigen has not been determined. Base qualities are not at hand, and no much larger clone is one base apart. The trial excluded patients who had a history of autoimmune disease or were on systemic immunosuppression. Peripheral blood for TCR sequencing was collected from all dose cohorts at baseline, on cycle 4 day 1, and on cycle 7 day 1. Samples were obtained from an open-label, multicenter, first-in-human phase I dose-escalation trial of ivuxolimab. The trial enrolled adults with locally advanced or metastatic head and neck squamous cell, hepatocellular, melanoma or renal cell carcinoma. Before TCR sequencing, CD4+ T cells and CD8+ T cells from peripheral blood were sorted into separate populations. The entry originates in a study of OX40 agonist ivuxolimab in advanced cancers. A note on the overall study: Ivuxolimab was an agonistic, fully human IgG2 monoclonal antibody directed against OX40 (CD134), a costimulatory receptor. Peripheral TCRbeta sequencing aimed to test whether ivuxolimab altered TCR sequence diversity and caused clonal T-cell expansion. Among the roughly 52 dose-escalation patients, some 20 had hepatocellular carcinoma, roughly 15 melanoma, 9 renal cell carcinoma and 9 head and neck cancer. Three dose-escalation patients achieved partial responses, one with hepatocellular carcinoma and two with cutaneous melanoma. The dose-escalation cohort was 82.7% male with a mean age of roughly 60 years, ranging from about 23 to 85. Intravenous ivuxolimab was administered to patients every 2 weeks at six dose levels: 0.01, 0.1, 0.3, 1.5, 3 and 10 mg/kg. The monotherapy dose-escalation portion (N = 52 patients) of the phase I ivuxolimab trial is reported in the paper. Prior anti-PD-1, anti-PD-L1 or anti-CTLA-4 therapy was permitted, and checkpoint inhibitors had been received by around 39% of dose-escalation patients.

Results and caveats for the whole study, not just this receptor: The antigen specificity of the clonally expanded peripheral T cells was not determined. At doses of 0.1 to 3.0 mg/kg, clonal expansion of both CD4+ and CD8+ T cells in blood was seen between baseline and week 6. In the 0.1-3.0 mg/kg groups, partial responders had among the lowest normalized peripheral clonal expansion, particularly in CD8+ T cells. On average, CD8+ T cells showed more expanded clones than CD4+ T cells after ivuxolimab. Low levels of normalized T-cell clonal expansion were also seen in some nonresponding patients.

V has 5 bases trimmed and J has 3 bases trimmed; junction bases matching no gene number 2. CDR1 and CDR2 are drawn from the germline V gene: KGHSH, LQKENI. The cysteine opens and the phenylalanine closes a CDR3 of 14 amino acids. Only the CDR3 region is kept as DNA, spanning 42 bases read in frame from base 1. To sequence the TCRbeta CDR3 region, genomic DNA was isolated from the sorted cells. TCRbeta CDR3 regions were sequenced using the immunoSEQ Assay. Not all clones reach the TCRdb copy of this immuneACCESS table, which keeps in-frame sequences only. Checked studies attribute under half of the gap to unresolved V genes and leave the rest unexplained. The sample includes around 77,000 clones, with around 78% observed a single time. The top ten clones comprise around 5% of the sample.

Here the chain combines TRBV18 and TRBJ2-5; 11 central nucleotides agree with TRBD2. The clonotype comes from an adult with an advanced solid tumor such as melanoma, head and neck, liver or kidney cancer. Sequencing was performed on CD4+ or CD8+ T cells sorted from blood, taken in a trial of the OX40 agonist ivuxolimab. The nucleotides are TGTGCCAGCTCAGCGGGACTAGCGGAAGAGACCCAGTACTTC. It translates as CASSAGLAEETQYF.